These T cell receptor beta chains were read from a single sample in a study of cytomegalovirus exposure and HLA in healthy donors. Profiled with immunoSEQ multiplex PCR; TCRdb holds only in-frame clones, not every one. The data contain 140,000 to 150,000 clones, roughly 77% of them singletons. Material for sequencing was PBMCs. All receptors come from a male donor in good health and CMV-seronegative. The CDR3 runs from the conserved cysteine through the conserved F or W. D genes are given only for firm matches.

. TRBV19 CASSKDRFYEQYF
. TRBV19 CASSITTSSYEQYF
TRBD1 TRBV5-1 CASSPWTGGDTEAFF
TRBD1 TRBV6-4 CASQQDRGSAGELFF
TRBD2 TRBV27 CASSLNGLAGGGYNEQFF
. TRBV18 CASSPKEHYNSPLHF
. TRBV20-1 CSASDSNEQYF
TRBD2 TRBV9 CASSVVGGLAGSYEQYF
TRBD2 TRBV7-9 CASSLGLAGGPNEQYF
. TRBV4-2 CASSQGLRDPVTGELFF
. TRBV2 CASSQQQNTEAFF
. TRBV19 CASSRGGPDQPQHF
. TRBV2 CASRGLAEGYGYTF
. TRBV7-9 CASSFPRGGGMNTEAFF
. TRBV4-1 CASSPVLAGAVRTEAFF
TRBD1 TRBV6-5 CASSYSDRGWDGYTF
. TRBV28 CASSSETGYETQYF
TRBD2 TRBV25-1 CASSELRAGGPETGELFF
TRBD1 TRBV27 CASSPLRGLNTEAFF
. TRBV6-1 CASMVQADSSYEQYF
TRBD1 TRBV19 CASRRQGLGTQYF
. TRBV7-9 CASSGTSIYEQYF
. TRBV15 CATSRELGVQYF
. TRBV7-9 CASTDRPTNYGYTF
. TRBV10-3 CAISDLANSGNTIYF
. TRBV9 CASSVDLRGFYNEQFF
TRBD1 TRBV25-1 CASRETGYNQPQHF
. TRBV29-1 CSVGSVGGGGYTF
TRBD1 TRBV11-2 CASSSYGTGGTGELFF
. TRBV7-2 CASSLDWTGELFF
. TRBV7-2 CASSSLDSFNEKLFF
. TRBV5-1 CASSLGSQSANEKLFF
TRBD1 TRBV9 CASSAGTGWKSGYAF
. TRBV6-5 CASSYSGGATEAFF
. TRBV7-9 CSSSPPGSYEQYF
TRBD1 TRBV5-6 CASSWGGQGAKSYGYTF
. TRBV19 CASSIRRMNTEAFF
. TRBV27 CASSYIRTGGSYGYTF
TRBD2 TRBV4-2 CASSLRTSDSYNEQFF
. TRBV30 CAWSPGLYEQYF
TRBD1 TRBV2 CASREDTGGITEAFF
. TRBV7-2 CASSSARQINTEAFF